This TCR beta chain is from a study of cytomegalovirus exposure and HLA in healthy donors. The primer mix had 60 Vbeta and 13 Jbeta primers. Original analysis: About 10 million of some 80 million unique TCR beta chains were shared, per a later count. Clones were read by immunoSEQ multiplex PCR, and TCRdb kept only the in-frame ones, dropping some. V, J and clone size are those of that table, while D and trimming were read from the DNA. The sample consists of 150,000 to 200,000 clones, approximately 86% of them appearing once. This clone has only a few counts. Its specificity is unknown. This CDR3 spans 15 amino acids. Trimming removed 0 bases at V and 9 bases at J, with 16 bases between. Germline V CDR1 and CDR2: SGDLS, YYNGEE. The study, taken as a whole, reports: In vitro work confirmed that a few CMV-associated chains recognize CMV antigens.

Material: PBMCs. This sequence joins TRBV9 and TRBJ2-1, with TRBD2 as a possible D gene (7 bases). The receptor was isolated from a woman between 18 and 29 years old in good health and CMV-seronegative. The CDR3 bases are TGTGCCAGCAGCGTAGAGGGGGAGGGGTACGGTGAGCAGTTCTTC. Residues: CASSVEGEGYGEQFF. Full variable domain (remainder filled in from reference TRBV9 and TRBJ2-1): DSGVTQTPKHLITATGQRVTLRCSPRSGDLSVYWYQQSLDQGLQFLIQYYNGEERAKGNILERFSAQQFPDLHSELNLSSLELGDSALYFCASSVEGEGYGEQFFGPGTRLTVL.